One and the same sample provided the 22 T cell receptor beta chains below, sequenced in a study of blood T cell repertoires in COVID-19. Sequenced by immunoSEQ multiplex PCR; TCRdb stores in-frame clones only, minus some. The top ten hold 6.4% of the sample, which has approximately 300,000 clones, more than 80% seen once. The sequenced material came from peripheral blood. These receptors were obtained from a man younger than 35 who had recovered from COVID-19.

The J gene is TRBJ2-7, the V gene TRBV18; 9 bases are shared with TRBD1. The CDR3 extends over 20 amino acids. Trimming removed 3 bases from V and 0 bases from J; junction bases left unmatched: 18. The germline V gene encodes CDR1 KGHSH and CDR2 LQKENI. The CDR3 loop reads CASSPGKAGQGSRSSYEQYF. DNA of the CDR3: TGTGCCAGCTCACCCGGTAAGGCGGGACAGGGCTCACGATCCTCCTACGAGCAGTACTTC. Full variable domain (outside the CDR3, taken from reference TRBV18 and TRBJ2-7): NAGVMQNPRHLVRRRGQEARLRCSPMKGHSHVYWYRQLPEEGLKFMVYLQKENIIDESGMPKERFSAEFPKEGPSILRIQQVVRGDSAAYFCASSPGKAGQGSRSSYEQYFGPGTRLTVT.

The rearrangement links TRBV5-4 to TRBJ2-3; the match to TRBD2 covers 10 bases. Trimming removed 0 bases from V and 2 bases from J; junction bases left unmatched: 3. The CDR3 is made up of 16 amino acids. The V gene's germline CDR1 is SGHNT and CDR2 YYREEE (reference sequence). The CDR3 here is CASSLASGGATDTQYF. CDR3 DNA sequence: TGTGCCAGCAGCTTGGCTAGCGGGGGTGCCACAGATACGCAGTATTTT. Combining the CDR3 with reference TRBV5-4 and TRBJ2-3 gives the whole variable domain ETGVTQSPTHLIKTRGQQVTLRCSSQSGHNTVSWYQQALGQGPQFIFQYYREEENGRGNFPPRFSGLQFPNYSSELNVNALELDDSALYLCASSLASGGATDTQYFGPGTRLTVL.

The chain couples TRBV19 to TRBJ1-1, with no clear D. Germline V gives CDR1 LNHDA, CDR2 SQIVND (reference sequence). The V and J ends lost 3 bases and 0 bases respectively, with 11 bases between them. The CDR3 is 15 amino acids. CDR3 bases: TGTGCCAGTAGTATCGCCAGTATCATGAACACTGAAGCTTTCTTT. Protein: CASSIASIMNTEAFF.

CDR3 residues: CASSPLGGWGETQYF. As DNA, the CDR3 is TGTGCCAGCAGCCCCTTGGGGGGGTGGGGAGAGACCCAGTACTTC. The chain links TRBV25-1 to TRBJ2-5, with 7 nucleotides matching TRBD2. CDR1 MGHDK and CDR2 SYGVNS come from the germline V gene. Unmatched junction bases numbered 11, after V lost 6 bases and J lost 4 bases. CDR3 length: 15 amino acids.

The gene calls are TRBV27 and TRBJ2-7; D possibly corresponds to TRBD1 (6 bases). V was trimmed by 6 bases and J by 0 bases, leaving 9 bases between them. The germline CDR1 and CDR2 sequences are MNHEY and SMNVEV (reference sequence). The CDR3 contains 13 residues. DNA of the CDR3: TGTGCCAGCAGCCGACAGGTCTCCTACGAGCAGTACTTC. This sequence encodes CASSRQVSYEQYF.

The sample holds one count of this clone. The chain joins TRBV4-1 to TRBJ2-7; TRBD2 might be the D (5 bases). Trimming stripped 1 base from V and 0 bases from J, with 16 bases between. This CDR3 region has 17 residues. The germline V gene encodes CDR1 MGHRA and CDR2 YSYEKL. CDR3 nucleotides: TGCGCCAGCAGCCAAGTCTTGGCCGAGGGCCTCTCCTACGAGCAGTACTTC. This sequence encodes CASSQVLAEGLSYEQYF.

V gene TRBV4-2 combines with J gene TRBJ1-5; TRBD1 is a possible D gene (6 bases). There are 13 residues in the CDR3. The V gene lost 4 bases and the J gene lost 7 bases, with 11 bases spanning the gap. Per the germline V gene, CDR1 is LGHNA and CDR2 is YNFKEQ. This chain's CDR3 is CASSRGGAQPQHF. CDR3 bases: TGTGCCAGCAGCCGTGGGGGGGCCCAGCCCCAGCATTTT.

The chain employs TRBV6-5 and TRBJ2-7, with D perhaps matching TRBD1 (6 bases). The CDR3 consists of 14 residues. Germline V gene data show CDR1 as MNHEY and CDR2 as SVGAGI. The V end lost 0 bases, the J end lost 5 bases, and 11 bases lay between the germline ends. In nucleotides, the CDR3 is TGTGCCAGCAGTTACTCCCGAACAGGGAACGAGCAGTACTTC. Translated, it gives CASSYSRTGNEQYF.

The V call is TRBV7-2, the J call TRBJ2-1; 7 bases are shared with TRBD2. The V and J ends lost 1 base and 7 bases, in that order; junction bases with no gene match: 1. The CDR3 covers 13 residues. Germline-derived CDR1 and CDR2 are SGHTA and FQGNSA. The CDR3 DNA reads TGTGCCAGCAGCTTAGGGCGGGAGAATGAGCAGTTCTTC. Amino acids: CASSLGRENEQFF.

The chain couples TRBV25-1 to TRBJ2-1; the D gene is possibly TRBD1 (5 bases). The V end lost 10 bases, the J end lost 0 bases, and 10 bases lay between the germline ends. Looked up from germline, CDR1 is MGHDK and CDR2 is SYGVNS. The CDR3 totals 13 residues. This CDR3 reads CATGASSYNEQFF. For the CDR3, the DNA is TGTGCCACTGGGGCCAGCTCCTACAATGAGCAGTTCTTC.

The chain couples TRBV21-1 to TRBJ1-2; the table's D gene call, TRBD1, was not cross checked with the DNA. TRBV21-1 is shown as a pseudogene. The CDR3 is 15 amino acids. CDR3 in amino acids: CASSGQGEANYGYTF. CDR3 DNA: TGTGCCAGCAGCGGACAGGGGGAAGCTAACTATGGCTACACCTTC.

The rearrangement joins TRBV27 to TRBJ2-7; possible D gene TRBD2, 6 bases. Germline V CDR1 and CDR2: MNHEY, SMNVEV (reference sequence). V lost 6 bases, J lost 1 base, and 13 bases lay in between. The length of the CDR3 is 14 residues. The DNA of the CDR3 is TGTGCCAGCAGGCCTGCGGGGCTATCCTACGAGCAGTACTTC. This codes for CASRPAGLSYEQYF.

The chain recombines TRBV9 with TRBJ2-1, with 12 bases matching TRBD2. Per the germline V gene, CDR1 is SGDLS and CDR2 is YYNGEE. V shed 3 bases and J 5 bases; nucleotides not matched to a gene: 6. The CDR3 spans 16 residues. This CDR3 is CASSARTSGTNNEQFF. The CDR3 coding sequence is TGTGCCAGCAGCGCCCGGACTAGCGGGACGAACAATGAGCAGTTCTTC.

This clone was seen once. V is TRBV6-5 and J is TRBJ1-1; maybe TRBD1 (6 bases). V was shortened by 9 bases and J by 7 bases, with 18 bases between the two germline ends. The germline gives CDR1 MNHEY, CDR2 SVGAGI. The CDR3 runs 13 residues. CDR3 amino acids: CASYMTGTIEAFF. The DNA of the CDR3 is TGTGCCAGTTATATGACAGGTACGATTGAAGCTTTCTTT.

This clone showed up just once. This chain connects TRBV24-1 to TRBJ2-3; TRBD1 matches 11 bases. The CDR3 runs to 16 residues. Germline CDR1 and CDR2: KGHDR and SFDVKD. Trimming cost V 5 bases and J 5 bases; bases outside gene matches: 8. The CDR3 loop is CATSGPGQGAEDTQYF. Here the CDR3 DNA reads TGTGCCACCAGTGGCCCCGGACAGGGGGCAGAAGATACGCAGTATTTT.

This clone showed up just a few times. In nucleotides, the CDR3 is TGTGCCAGCAGCTATAAACCGGGAAACACTGAAGCTTTCTTT. Its protein is CASSYKPGNTEAFF. V is TRBV27 and J is TRBJ1-1; D not resolved. In germline, CDR1 is MNHEY, CDR2 SMNVEV (reference sequence). V lost 6 bases, J lost 2 bases, and 13 bases lay in between. The CDR3 length is 14 residues.

The CDR3: CATSRDPGRVGQYF. The CDR3, as DNA: TGTGCCACCAGCAGAGATCCAGGGCGCGTGGGGCAGTACTTC. The V and J genes are TRBV15 and TRBJ2-7, with D possibly being TRBD1 (5 bases). V was pared by 0 bases and J by 9 bases, with 15 bases between. The CDR3 has 14 amino acids. Looked up from germline, CDR1 is LNHNV and CDR2 is YYDKDF (reference sequence).

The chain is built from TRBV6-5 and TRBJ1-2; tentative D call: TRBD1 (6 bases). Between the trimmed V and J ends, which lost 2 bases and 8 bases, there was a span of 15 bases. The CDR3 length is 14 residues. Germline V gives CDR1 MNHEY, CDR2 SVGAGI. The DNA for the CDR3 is TGTGCCAGCAGTTACACGTCAGGGGTCAGCGGCTACACCTTC. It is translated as CASSYTSGVSGYTF.

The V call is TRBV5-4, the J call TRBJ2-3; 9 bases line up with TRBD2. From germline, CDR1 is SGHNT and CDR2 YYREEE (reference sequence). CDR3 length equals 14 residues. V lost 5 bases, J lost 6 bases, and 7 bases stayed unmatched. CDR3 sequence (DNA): TGTGCCAGCAGTCGCGGGGGGGCCAAGGATACGCAGTATTTT. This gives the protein CASSRGGAKDTQYF. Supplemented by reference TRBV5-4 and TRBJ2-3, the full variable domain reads ETGVTQSPTHLIKTRGQQVTLRCSSQSGHNTVSWYQQALGQGPQFIFQYYREEENGRGNFPPRFSGLQFPNYSSELNVNALELDDSALYLCASSRGGAKDTQYFGPGTRLTVL.

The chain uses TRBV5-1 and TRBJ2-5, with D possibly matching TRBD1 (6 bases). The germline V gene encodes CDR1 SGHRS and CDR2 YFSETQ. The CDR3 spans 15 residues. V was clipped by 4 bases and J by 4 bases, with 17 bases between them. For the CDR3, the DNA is TGCGCCAGCAGCCCAGGGCCTCGAGGGGGAGAGACCCAGTACTTC. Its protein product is CASSPGPRGGETQYF.

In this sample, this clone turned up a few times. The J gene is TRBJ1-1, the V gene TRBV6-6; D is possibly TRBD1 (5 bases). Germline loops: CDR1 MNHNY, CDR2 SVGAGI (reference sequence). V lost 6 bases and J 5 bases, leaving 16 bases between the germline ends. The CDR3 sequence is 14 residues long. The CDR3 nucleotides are TGTGCCAGCAGGACCCGACAGCTTTGGACTGAAGCTTTCTTT. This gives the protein CASRTRQLWTEAFF.

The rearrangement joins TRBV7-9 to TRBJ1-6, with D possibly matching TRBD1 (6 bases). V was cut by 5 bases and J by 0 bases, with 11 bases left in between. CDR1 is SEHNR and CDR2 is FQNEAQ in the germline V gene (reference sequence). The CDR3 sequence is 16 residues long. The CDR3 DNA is TGTGCCAGCAGCCCTCAGGGGAGCTCCTATAATTCACCCCTCCACTTT. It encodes CASSPQGSSYNSPLHF.